This T cell receptor beta chain originates from a study of neurological immune-mediated disorders (dated by TCRdb to 2018 to 2020). The study in broad terms: Among the approximately 34 multiple sclerosis patients, relapsing-remitting MS was present in about 31 and secondary progressive MS was present in 3. The cohort was made up of approximately 65 subjects, consisting of some 14 HAM/TSP patients, approximately 35 multiple sclerosis patients and 20 or so healthy controls. Alongside PBMC samples, the set of approximately 100 TCR-beta libraries contained longitudinal samples, technical triplicates, and paired CD4+ and CD8+ T-cell subsets that had been sorted. The study compared peripheral blood TCR-beta repertoires of HTLV-I-associated myelopathy (HAM/TSP) patients, multiple sclerosis patients and healthy controls using UMI-based sequencing. Results and caveats for the whole study, not just this receptor: Repertoires from 18 of 34 MS patients were grouped by phylogenetic analysis into a cluster of related CDR3 sequences, suggesting a possible repertoire-level signature. The highest TCR clonal expansion was observed in HAM/TSP patients, whereas the lowest was observed in MS patients, even when compared with healthy controls. No identical CDR3 amino acid sequences were shared among expanded clones across subjects, suggesting private TCR-beta repertoires in all groups. No clinical or MRI features were associated with the MS cluster, and the authors said that larger cohorts are needed.

This clonotype was recorded at least ten times. No cognate antigen has been identified for it. Base quality data are lacking; no much larger clone is found one base away. cDNA synthesis used template-switch 5'RACE with a primer carrying a 10-nucleotide random unique molecular identifier tagging each TCR transcript. Each sequencing run produced over 160 million TCR-beta sequences covering 15-18 subjects. Total RNA was extracted with the RNeasy kit. The KAPA Real-time Library Amplification kit was used to amplify TCR-beta VDJ regions with primers for the TCR constant region and the 5'RACE anchor. A first PCR added sample indexes and Illumina adaptors, after which a second PCR increased the library yield. After Ampure bead purification, the roughly 650 bp TCR product was size-selected on a 2% E-gel SizeSelection system. Before pooling, library quality was checked on a Bioanalyzer, concentration was measured with Qubit, and libraries were quantified with the Kapa Library Quantification kit. Paired-end 2 x 150 bp sequencing of the libraries was performed on an Illumina HiSeq 2500. To increase sequence diversity, about 25-31% phiX was spiked into each library pool. For the original study's pipeline: The UMI-based MiGEC pipeline processed quality-filtered reads and removed over 80% of raw TCR sequences during error correction. IMGT germline references were used for aligning VDJ genes, and each clonotype was defined as a unique CDR3 amino acid sequence together with its V-J genes. VDJtools evaluated clonal expansion, Shannon diversity and CDR3 relatedness (CalcPairwiseDistances, ClusterSamples); CLCbio workbench built phylogenetic trees. Clones with at least 8 unique UMIs were defined as expanded, with this threshold being based on coefficient-of-variation modelling across technical triplicates. Clones were called with MiXCR by TCRdb after fastp trimmed the public reads at Q25, and only in-frame beta chains were retained. Rows with a matching CDR3 protein are joined into one entry that keeps the most common DNA and genes. The V and J calls and clone size are TCRdb's, not the authors'. Present in this sample are roughly 28,000 distinct CDR3 sequences, around 3.4% of which were seen just once. Of the sample, around 7.3% falls within the top ten clones.

For unsorted PBMC libraries, 2 million PBMCs were used after storage in RNAlater at -80 degrees C until RNA extraction. The multiple sclerosis patients were enrolled in a US clinical protocol that used magnetic resonance imaging to evaluate disease progression. Peripheral blood was subjected to Ficoll-Hypaque density gradient centrifugation to isolate PBMCs, which were then cryopreserved in liquid nitrogen. The cysteine opens and the phenylalanine closes a CDR3 of 11 amino acids. Of the read, only the CDR3 DNA is kept; its 33 bases are in frame from base 1. Cut back by 4 bases and 7 bases, the V and J ends lie 10 bases apart. CDR1 and CDR2, per the germline V gene (reference sequence), are DFQATT and SNEGSKA.

The sequence was obtained from a woman in her twenties or thirties with multiple sclerosis. Rearrangement joined TRBV20-1 to TRBJ1-1; no D gene is confidently identified. Sequencing was done on a sample of PBMCs. The DNA sequence is TGCAGTGCTAAGGTACAGAGTGAAGCTTTCTTT. It encodes CSAKVQSEAFF.